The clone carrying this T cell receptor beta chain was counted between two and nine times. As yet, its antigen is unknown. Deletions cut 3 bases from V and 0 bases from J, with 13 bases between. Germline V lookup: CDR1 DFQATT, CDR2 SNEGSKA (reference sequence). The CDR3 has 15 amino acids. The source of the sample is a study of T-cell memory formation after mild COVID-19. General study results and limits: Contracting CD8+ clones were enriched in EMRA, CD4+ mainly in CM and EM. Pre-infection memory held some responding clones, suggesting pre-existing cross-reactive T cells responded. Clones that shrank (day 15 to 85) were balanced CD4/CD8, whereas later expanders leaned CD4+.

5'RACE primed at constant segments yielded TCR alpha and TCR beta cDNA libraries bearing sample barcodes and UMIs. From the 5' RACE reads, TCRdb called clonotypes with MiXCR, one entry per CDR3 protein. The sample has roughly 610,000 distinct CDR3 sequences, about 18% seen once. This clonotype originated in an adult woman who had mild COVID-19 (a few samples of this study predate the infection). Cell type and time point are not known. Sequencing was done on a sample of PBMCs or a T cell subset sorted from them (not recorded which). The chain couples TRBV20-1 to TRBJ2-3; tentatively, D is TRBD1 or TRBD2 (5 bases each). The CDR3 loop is CSARPGTASTDTQYF. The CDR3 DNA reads TGCAGTGCTAGGCCCGGGACGGCTAGCACAGATACGCAGTATTTT.